Listed below are T cell receptor beta chains from one sample, sequenced in a study of blood T cell repertoires in COVID-19. Data came from immunoSEQ multiplex PCR; TCRdb stores just in-frame clones and leaves some out. The repertoire has roughly 250,000 clones, 80% to 95% of them found once; the top ten carry about 1.9%. The sample comprised PBMCs or T cells enriched from blood (not recorded which). These receptor sequences come from a woman younger than 30 who had recovered from COVID-19. The CDR3 runs from the conserved cysteine through the conserved F or W. A D gene is named only where the DNA matches it firmly. Only some rows state a clone size, as once, few, many or a class for expanded clones.

CDR3 DNA,CDR3 protein,V gene,D gene,clone size,J gene
TGTGCCAGCAGCTCCTTCGAGGGAACAGGGAATGAGCAGTTCTTC,CASSSFEGTGNEQFF,TRBV7-2,.,.,TRBJ2-1
TGTGCCAGTCGACAGGTTGCAACTAATGAAAAACTGTTTTTT,CASRQVATNEKLFF,TRBV19,.,.,TRBJ1-4
TGTGCCAGCAGCATAGACACGTTCTCTGGAAACACCATATATTTT,CASSIDTFSGNTIYF,TRBV5-6,.,.,TRBJ1-3
TGCGCCAGCAGCCCCGGGAGTACCCACCCCTATGGCTACACCTTC,CASSPGSTHPYGYTF,TRBV5-1,.,many,TRBJ1-2
TGTGCCAGCAGTTACTCAGGGGACAGGGCCTTTGGCTACACCTTC,CASSYSGDRAFGYTF,TRBV6-5,TRBD1,.,TRBJ1-2
TGTGCTAGCAGCTTATGGGGCGGGACTAAGGGGACAGGGGACTACGAGCAGTACTTC,CASSLWGGTKGTGDYEQYF,TRBV7-7,TRBD1,once,TRBJ2-7
TGTGCCAGCAGCGCCCCGGGACAGGGATACAATGAGCAGTTCTTC,CASSAPGQGYNEQFF,TRBV7-9,TRBD1,.,TRBJ2-1
TGTGCCAGCAGCTCCCCTGACAGGGGGATCTACGAGCAGTACTTC,CASSSPDRGIYEQYF,TRBV7-3,TRBD1,.,TRBJ2-7
TGCAGCGTGGTCGGTCCTACTAACTATGGCTACACCTTC,CSVVGPTNYGYTF,TRBV29-1,.,once,TRBJ1-2
TGCAGTGTGGGGAGAACCTACGAGCAGTACTTC,CSVGRTYEQYF,TRBV20-1,.,.,TRBJ2-7
TGTGCCAGCAGCCAAGCACAGGAAGAGACCCAGTACTTC,CASSQAQEETQYF,TRBV3-1/TRBV3-2,.,.,TRBJ2-5
TGTGCCAGCAGGGCTTTTAGCGGCACCTACAATGAGCAGTTCTTC,CASRAFSGTYNEQFF,TRBV6-5,.,.,TRBJ2-1
TGTGCCAGCTCACCTGGTCAGTCCGGGACAGGGGACTATGGCTACACCTTC,CASSPGQSGTGDYGYTF,TRBV18,TRBD1,.,TRBJ1-2